This passage covers 3 T cell receptor beta chains from one sample sequenced in a study of T cell responses to AZD1222 COVID-19 vaccine. Only in-frame clones appear in the TCRdb table, and some are missing; sequencing was by immunoSEQ multiplex PCR. Of under 150,000 clones in the sample, around 93% are singletons; the top ten hold approximately 5%. Sequencing used peripheral blood, obtained on day 0 of AZD1222 vaccination. The source is an adult in good health.

This rearrangement joins TRBV7-8 to TRBJ1-5; 10 nucleotides agree with TRBD1. Germline lookup yields CDR1 SGHVS and CDR2 FQNEAQ. V trimming: 1 base; J trimming: 0 bases; junction bases outside the gene matches: 12. The CDR3 runs to 20 residues. Here the CDR3 DNA reads TGTGCCAGCAGCTTAGACACCGGGACAGGGGTTAAGTTTAGCAATCAGCCCCAGCATTTT. It is translated as CASSLDTGTGVKFSNQPQHF.

The chain recombines TRBV5-6 with TRBJ2-7; D possibly corresponds to TRBD1 (6 bases). Germline values: CDR1 SGHDT, CDR2 YYEEEE. Trimming shortened V by 4 bases and J by 7 bases, and 15 bases separated the two germline ends. The CDR3 consists of 13 residues. As DNA, the CDR3 is TGTGCCAGCAGCCGTAACAGGGCCGGGGAGCAGTACTTC. This translates into CASSRNRAGEQYF. Supplemented by reference TRBV5-6 and TRBJ2-7, the full variable domain reads DAGVTQSPTHLIKTRGQQVTLRCSPKSGHDTVSWYQQALGQGPQFIFQYYEEEERQRGNFPDRFSGHQFPNYSSELNVNALLLGDSALYLCASSRNRAGEQYFGPGTRLTVT.

DNA of the CDR3: TGTGCCAGCAGTCGACAGTCTTATTCACCCCTCCACTTT. Its protein is CASSRQSYSPLHF. The chain uses TRBV13 and TRBJ1-6; D perhaps matches TRBD1 (5 bases). This CDR3 has 13 amino acids. Germline values: CDR1 PRHDT, CDR2 FYEKMQ (reference sequence). V shed 6 bases and J shed 8 bases, with 11 bases lying between them.